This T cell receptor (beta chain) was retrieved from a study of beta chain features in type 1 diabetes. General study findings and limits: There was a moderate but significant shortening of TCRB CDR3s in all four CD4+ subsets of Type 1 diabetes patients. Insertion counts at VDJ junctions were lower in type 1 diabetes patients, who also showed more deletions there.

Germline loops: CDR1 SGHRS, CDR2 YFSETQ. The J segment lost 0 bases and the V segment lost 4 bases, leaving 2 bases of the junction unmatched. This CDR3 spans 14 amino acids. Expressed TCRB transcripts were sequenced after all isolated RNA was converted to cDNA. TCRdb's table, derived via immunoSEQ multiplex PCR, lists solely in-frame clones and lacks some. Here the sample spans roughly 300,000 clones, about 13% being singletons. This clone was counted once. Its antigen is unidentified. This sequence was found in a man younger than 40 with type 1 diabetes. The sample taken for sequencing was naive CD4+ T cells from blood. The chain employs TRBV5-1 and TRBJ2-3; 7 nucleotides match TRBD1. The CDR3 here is CASSGGQSTDTQYF. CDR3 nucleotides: TGCGCCAGCAGCGGGGGACAGAGCACAGATACGCAGTATTTT. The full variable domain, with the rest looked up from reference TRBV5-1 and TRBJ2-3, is KAGVTQTPRYLIKTRGQQVTLSCSPISGHRSVSWYQQTPGQGLQFLFEYFSETQRNKGNFPGRFSGRQFSNSRSEMNVSTLELGDSALYLCASSGGQSTDTQYFGPGTRLTVL.